Listed below are T cell receptor beta chains from one sample, sequenced in a study of control samples from healthy donors and cancer patients. Assay: immunoSEQ multiplex PCR; the TCRdb copy retains only in-frame clones and omits some. Of under 70,000 clones listed, around 90% are singletons. The sample consisted of PBMCs. All receptors derive from a man in his 60s with head and neck cancer. CDR3s include the opening cysteine and the closing phenylalanine or tryptophan. The D gene is left open where the match is weak. Clone size, where shown, is once, few, many, or a class for clones that have expanded.

CDR3nt,CDR3aa,abundance,len,v_gene,j_gene,d_gene
TGCGCCAGCAGTGAGGGCCTCGGGGGTTACGAGCAGTACTTC,CASSEGLGGYEQYF,NA,14,TRBV10-1,TRBJ2-7,NA
TGTGCCAGCAGTTTTGGGGGCGTTGGCTACACCTTC,CASSFGGVGYTF,NA,12,TRBV12-3/TRBV12-4,TRBJ1-2,NA
TGTGCCAGCAGTTCCCCAATACGGGACGGATACTCCTACGAGCAGTACTTC,CASSSPIRDGYSYEQYF,NA,17,TRBV28,TRBJ2-7,NA
TGTGCCAGCAGCTTAAACCCGACAGGTTCTGGCACAGATACGCAGTATTTT,CASSLNPTGSGTDTQYF,few,17,TRBV7-6,TRBJ2-3,NA
TGTGCCAGCAGCCCCCAGGGGGGAAATGGCTACACCTTC,CASSPQGGNGYTF,NA,13,TRBV7-2,TRBJ1-2,TRBD1
TGTGCCAGCAGCCTAGCGGGAGGCTACGAGCAGTACTTC,CASSLAGGYEQYF,NA,13,TRBV3-1/TRBV3-2,TRBJ2-7,TRBD2
TGTGCCACCAGTCGGGGACAGGGATCCTATGGCTACACCTTC,CATSRGQGSYGYTF,NA,14,TRBV15,TRBJ1-2,TRBD1
TGTGCCAGCAGCGTATGGGGGATTTCGAACACCGGGGAGCTGTTTTTT,CASSVWGISNTGELFF,NA,16,TRBV9,TRBJ2-2,NA
TGTGCCAGCAGCTTAGAGGTGGGACTAGCGGTTCGCGGGGAGCTGTTTTTT,CASSLEVGLAVRGELFF,NA,17,TRBV11-3,TRBJ2-2,TRBD2
TGTGCCAGCTCACCCCCGGGACAGGGGAAAGAGACCCAGTACTTC,CASSPPGQGKETQYF,NA,15,TRBV18,TRBJ2-5,TRBD1
TGCGCCAGCAGCCTGAGCACCCAGGGGTCCAATGAGCAGTTCTTC,CASSLSTQGSNEQFF,NA,15,TRBV4-1,TRBJ2-1,NA
TGTGCCAGCAGAAAGACTAGCGGGGGGTTCCAAGAGACCCAGTACTTC,CASRKTSGGFQETQYF,NA,16,TRBV2,TRBJ2-5,TRBD2
TGTGCCAGCAGTGAATATGCCGGAACCTACGAGCAGTACTTC,CASSEYAGTYEQYF,NA,14,TRBV25-1,TRBJ2-7,NA
TGTGCCAGCAGCTCGACTAGCGGGAGGGACGTAGCGGGGGAGCTGTTTTTT,CASSSTSGRDVAGELFF,once,17,TRBV7-2,TRBJ2-2,TRBD2
TGTGCCAGCAGTTTCCGCAGGAACACTGAAGCTTTCTTT,CASSFRRNTEAFF,NA,13,TRBV12-3/TRBV12-4,TRBJ1-1,NA
TGCGCCAGCAGCCGCGGACAGGGATCTTCACCCCTCCACTTT,CASSRGQGSSPLHF,once,14,TRBV5-1,TRBJ1-6,TRBD1
TGCGCCAGCAGCTCACAGGGTTTAGAGACCCAGTACTTC,CASSSQGLETQYF,NA,13,TRBV5-1,TRBJ2-5,NA
TGTGCCAGCAGCACGCCGTTCGGGGAGCTGTTTTTT,CASSTPFGELFF,NA,12,TRBV7-3,TRBJ2-2,NA
TGTGCCAGCAGCTTAGGAGCGGGGGGTCAACAAGAGACCCAGTACTTC,CASSLGAGGQQETQYF,NA,16,TRBV7-8,TRBJ2-5,TRBD2
TGTGCCAGCAGTTACCCCCGGACAGGGGGGCCCGGGGAGCTGTTTTTT,CASSYPRTGGPGELFF,NA,16,TRBV6-6,TRBJ2-2,TRBD1
TGTGCCAGCAGTTACTCCCGGACAGTGAGGGCACGGGACACAGATACGCAGTATTTT,CASSYSRTVRARDTDTQYF,NA,19,TRBV6-2/TRBV6-3,TRBJ2-3,NA
TGTGCCAGCAGCTTAGGGGTGGGCAGGGGGCAGGGCTACACCTTC,CASSLGVGRGQGYTF,NA,15,TRBV7-2,TRBJ1-2,TRBD1
TGTGCCAGCAGCCAAGATAACAGGGGGTCCTACAATGAGCAGTTCTTC,CASSQDNRGSYNEQFF,NA,16,TRBV4-2,TRBJ2-1,TRBD1
TGTGCCAGCAGCTCAGGACTGGAACAGTTCTTC,CASSSGLEQFF,NA,11,TRBV11-2,TRBJ2-1,NA
TGTGCCAGCAGTGAAGGGGCCGGGTCAGATACGCAGTATTTT,CASSEGAGSDTQYF,NA,14,TRBV6-1,TRBJ2-3,NA
TGTGCCAGCAGTTATGGACAGGGTCTCTATGGCTACACCTTC,CASSYGQGLYGYTF,NA,14,TRBV28,TRBJ1-2,TRBD1
TGTGCCAGCAGCTCTTCTTCCGGGGGCGTCTATGGCTACACCTTC,CASSSSSGGVYGYTF,once,15,TRBV7-2,TRBJ1-2,NA
TGTGCCAGCGCAAATACAGGGGGATCTACCTACGAGCAGTACTTC,CASANTGGSTYEQYF,NA,15,TRBV28,TRBJ2-7,TRBD1
TGCGCCAGCTCACTAGCGGGGAACTACAATGAGCAGTTCTTC,CASSLAGNYNEQFF,NA,14,TRBV5-1,TRBJ2-1,TRBD2
TGTGCCAGCAGCTTCCGAGGGGACCCGGGAGAGACCCAGTACTTC,CASSFRGDPGETQYF,NA,15,TRBV5-8,TRBJ2-5,NA
TGTGCCAGCAGCCCGGGACAGATGAACACTGAAGCTTTCTTT,CASSPGQMNTEAFF,few,14,TRBV6-6,TRBJ1-1,TRBD1
TGTGCCAGCAGCTTAAGGCCGCTCACAGATACGCAGTATTTT,CASSLRPLTDTQYF,NA,14,TRBV7-2,TRBJ2-3,NA
TGTGCCTGGAGTGCGGCGTCCGAGCAGTACTTC,CAWSAASEQYF,NA,11,TRBV30,TRBJ2-7,NA
TGCGCCAGCAGCCAAGATAGGGGGGGGTCTAGGCCCCAGCATTTT,CASSQDRGGSRPQHF,NA,15,TRBV4-3,TRBJ1-5,NA
TGTGCCACCAGCAGCTCGCGGGGCACGAACACTGAAGCTTTCTTT,CATSSSRGTNTEAFF,NA,15,TRBV15,TRBJ1-1,NA
TGTGCCAGCAGTCCGGGGCTAGAAATCACCGGGGAGCTGTTTTTT,CASSPGLEITGELFF,NA,15,TRBV6-5,TRBJ2-2,NA
TGTGCCAGCAGTAACCAGGGGTTCACTGAAGCTTTCTTT,CASSNQGFTEAFF,NA,13,TRBV5-5,TRBJ1-1,NA
TGTGCCAGCAGCGTAGTGCCGGATAGCAATCAGCCCCAGCATTTT,CASSVVPDSNQPQHF,NA,15,TRBV9,TRBJ1-5,NA
TGTGCCAGCTCCCAAGGAGGGCCAGATACGCAGTATTTT,CASSQGGPDTQYF,once,13,TRBV18,TRBJ2-3,NA
TGTGCCAGTTCCATAGGTCGAACGAACACCGGGGAGCTGTTTTTT,CASSIGRTNTGELFF,NA,15,TRBV19,TRBJ2-2,NA
TGTGCCAGCAGTTACAACCCAGGGGGATTAAACGAGCAGTACTTC,CASSYNPGGLNEQYF,NA,15,TRBV3-1/TRBV3-2,TRBJ2-7,TRBD1
TGTGCCAGCAGCGGAACGACAGGGGGCGCGTACGAGCAGTACTTC,CASSGTTGGAYEQYF,once,15,TRBV6-5,TRBJ2-7,TRBD1
TGCGCCAGCAGTTTGGCCGAGTCGTCACCCCTCCACTTT,CASSLAESSPLHF,few,13,TRBV5-1,TRBJ1-6,NA
TGCGCCAGCAGCTTGGGCCAGGGCCCTAATTCACCCCTCCACTTT,CASSLGQGPNSPLHF,once,15,TRBV5-1,TRBJ1-6,NA
TGTGCCAGCTCAGCAGGACAGAGTTACGAGCAGTACTTC,CASSAGQSYEQYF,NA,13,TRBV18,TRBJ2-7,NA
TGTGCCAGCAGCGAAGGGAGCGGGGGAGTCTACGAGCAGTACTTC,CASSEGSGGVYEQYF,NA,15,TRBV7-2,TRBJ2-7,TRBD2
TGTGCCAGTAGTTCTACAGGGGGCAATTCACCCCTCCACTTT,CASSSTGGNSPLHF,NA,14,TRBV19,TRBJ1-6,TRBD1
TGTGCCAGCAGCCCCCGACAGGGCTCCTATGGCTACACCTTC,CASSPRQGSYGYTF,NA,14,TRBV7-9,TRBJ1-2,TRBD1
TGCGCCAGCAGCCAAGAAGAGGGGGACAGGGGCAATCAGCCCCAGCATTTT,CASSQEEGDRGNQPQHF,NA,17,TRBV4-1,TRBJ1-5,TRBD1
TGTGCCAGCAGTAGCGGGAGCTCCCTTTTATACAATGAGCAGTTCTTC,CASSSGSSLLYNEQFF,NA,16,TRBV7-3,TRBJ2-1,TRBD2
TGTGCCAGCAGCGCGCTGACAGGGACTAATCAGCCCCAGCATTTT,CASSALTGTNQPQHF,once,15,TRBV2,TRBJ1-5,TRBD1
TGTGCCAGCAGCTCCCCCCCCTACTTGGATACGCAGTATTTT,CASSSPPYLDTQYF,once,14,TRBV5-4,TRBJ2-3,NA